These T cell receptor beta chains were read from a single sample in a study of cytomegalovirus exposure and HLA in healthy donors. Produced via immunoSEQ multiplex PCR; TCRdb's table is partial and in-frame only. This repertoire shows roughly 180,000 clones, 80% to 90% found once; its top ten account for 2.4%. Specimen: PBMCs. The source of these receptors is a male donor in good health and CMV-seronegative. CDR3s leave out the opening cysteine and the closing phenylalanine or tryptophan. Each record gives: J gene, V gene, CDR3 protein.

J: TRBJ2-3
V: TRBV5-8
CDR3: ASSTDSSTDTQY

J: TRBJ1-1
V: TRBV19
CDR3: ASSSTWTGGWANTEAF

J: TRBJ2-5
V: TRBV5-1
CDR3: ASSFDREQETQY

J: TRBJ2-1
V: TRBV6-4
CDR3: ASWLRTSGRNEQF

J: TRBJ2-1
V: TRBV7-3
CDR3: ASSLVPQGYNEQF

J: TRBJ2-5
V: TRBV9
CDR3: ASSVGSFGEQY

J: TRBJ2-7
V: TRBV5-8
CDR3: ASNDPGQGNEAYEQY

J: TRBJ2-7
V: TRBV7-9
CDR3: ASSLRGGSYYEQY

J: TRBJ2-7
V: TRBV27
CDR3: ASSIGGTVPYEQY

J: TRBJ2-3
V: TRBV19
CDR3: ASMPTGRTDTQY

J: TRBJ1-2
V: TRBV29-1
CDR3: SVEGGAGYGYT

J: TRBJ2-5
V: TRBV29-1
CDR3: SAETDQETQY

J: TRBJ2-7
V: TRBV6-5
CDR3: ASRYRTGSSYEQY

J: TRBJ2-2
V: TRBV6-1
CDR3: ASRFDRGVAGELF

J: TRBJ1-2
V: TRBV4-1
CDR3: ASSQEQGPNYGYP

J: TRBJ1-3
V: TRBV7-8
CDR3: ASTYVSGAKTGNTIY

J: TRBJ1-1
V: TRBV4-3
CDR3: ASSRDRGGTEAF

J: TRBJ2-7
V: TRBV6-1
CDR3: ASSEEGQGSVEQY

J: TRBJ1-3
V: TRBV7-8
CDR3: ASTLAPSGNTIY

J: TRBJ2-1
V: TRBV5-1
CDR3: ASFLTGQFNEQF

J: TRBJ2-1
V: TRBV5-1
CDR3: ASSLDGLAYNEQF

J: TRBJ1-2
V: TRBV28
CDR3: ASRTGANDYGYT

J: TRBJ1-1
V: TRBV5-6
CDR3: ASHNRGLSLTEAF

J: TRBJ1-4
V: TRBV29-1
CDR3: SVGRQNEKLF

J: TRBJ2-5
V: TRBV7-8
CDR3: ASSFRQGAGETQY

J: TRBJ1-4
V: TRBV7-6
CDR3: ASSPTGATNEKLF

J: TRBJ2-5
V: TRBV19
CDR3: ASSILAIGGQETQY

J: TRBJ2-2
V: TRBV9
CDR3: ASSPRTGSGTGELF

J: TRBJ2-2
V: TRBV2
CDR3: ASSAGSPSGTGELF

J: TRBJ2-5
V: TRBV7-9
CDR3: ASSIPGRETQY

J: TRBJ2-7
V: TRBV19
CDR3: ASAMDFHEQY

J: TRBJ2-1
V: TRBV2
CDR3: ASRPGLAGGGEQF

J: TRBJ2-1
V: TRBV9
CDR3: ASSPGLAGRNNEQF

J: TRBJ2-3
V: TRBV4-3
CDR3: ASSQTSTDTQY

J: TRBJ2-3
V: TRBV10-3
CDR3: AISATRQGPSGTDTQY

J: TRBJ1-2
V: TRBV5-1
CDR3: ASSLVATGRGDYGYT

J: TRBJ2-5
V: TRBV29-1
CDR3: SVGRSGRGETQY

J: TRBJ2-5
V: TRBV29-1
CDR3: SVTNYRGQETQY

J: .
V: TRBV5-6
CDR3: ASAPTVYSYEQY

J: TRBJ1-1
V: TRBV4-1
CDR3: ASSSPGATEAF

J: TRBJ1-2
V: TRBV4-2
CDR3: ASSQAHTGIF

J: TRBJ2-7
V: TRBV6-1
CDR3: ASSSLAGGAYEQY

J: TRBJ1-4
V: TRBV18
CDR3: ASSPSRAGNEKLF

J: TRBJ1-1
V: TRBV29-1
CDR3: SVNGQGNTEAF

J: TRBJ2-3
V: TRBV6-6
CDR3: ASKSGTGGLDTQY

J: TRBJ2-7
V: TRBV2
CDR3: ASKDRNSYEQY

J: TRBJ2-1
V: TRBV15
CDR3: ATSEFGDATYNEQF

J: TRBJ2-7
V: TRBV7-8
CDR3: ASSFGQGEQY

J: TRBJ2-7
V: TRBV6-1
CDR3: ASTWEGRRYEQY

J: TRBJ1-4
V: TRBV9
CDR3: ASSSGGIQAEKLF

J: .
V: TRBV27
CDR3: ASRPGQWSEQY

J: TRBJ2-7
V: TRBV29-1
CDR3: SVAEDRVYEQY